The clone carrying this T cell receptor beta chain has just one count. Its antigen is not identified. The data were taken from a study of PD-L1 blockade in urothelial cancer. Turning to the study itself: Blood analyses occurred 3 weeks (second dose) and 6 weeks post treatment start. Findings and caveats of the study: Patients with durable benefit had greater blood expansion of tumor-associated TCR clones 3 weeks into treatment.

The CDR3 consists of 15 residues. V shed 6 bases, J shed 0 bases, and the junction held 2 bases outside the gene matches. The germline gives CDR1 SNHLY, CDR2 FYNNEI. Assay: immunoSEQ multiplex PCR; the TCRdb copy retains only in-frame clones and omits some. This table has around 56,000 clones, about 86% appearing once. The sequenced sample was PBMCs, obtained around atezolizumab (anti-PD-L1) treatment. The origin of this receptor is a man aged 45-65 years with urothelial cancer. V is TRBV2 and J is TRBJ2-6; 7 bases are a match to TRBD2. This CDR3 reads CASRGGFSGANVLTF. The CDR3 bases are TGTGCCAGCAGGGGGGGGTTCTCTGGGGCCAACGTCCTGACTTTC.